The TCR beta chain described here comes from a study of CXCR3-negative and CXCR3-positive naive CD8 T cells. The CDR3 is 14 amino acids. Germline V gene data show CDR1 as SEHNR and CDR2 as FQNEAQ (reference sequence). About this clonotype: The antigen is not known.

In preparing the TRB cDNA libraries, 5' RACE with UMI labels was used. TCRdb reprocessed the 5' RACE reads, keeping one entry per CDR3 protein, no DNA. Recorded for this sample: about 62,000 distinct CDR3 sequences. Study results and limitations: Whereas memory cells differed, naive CXCR3-negative and CXCR3-positive cells shared similar TRBV-TRBJ usage. TRB CDR3 properties indicated TCR strength, while surface CD5 was similar across naive subsets.

The specimen was naive CXCR3- CD8+ T cells from blood. Regarding subset: CD45RO-CCR7+CD27+CD95- naive CD8+ T cells lacking CXCR3 (TNR3-). This sequence was found in a human donor in good health. Some clones in this sample may be carry-over from other donors' samples. The V call is TRBV7-9, the J call TRBJ1-5; TCRdb calls TRBD1, which cannot be checked without DNA. CDR3 region: CASSSLTGRKPQHF. Supplemented by reference TRBV7-9 and TRBJ1-5, the full variable domain reads DTGVSQNPRHKITKRGQNVTFRCDPISEHNRLYWYRQTLGQGPEFLTYFQNEAQLEKSRLLSDRFSAERPKGSFSTLEIQRTEQGDSAMYLCASSSLTGRKPQHFGDGTRLSIL.